This T cell receptor (beta chain) was found in a study of OX40 agonist ivuxolimab in advanced cancers. Background on the study: Partial responses occurred in Three dose-escalation patients, one with hepatocellular carcinoma and two with cutaneous melanoma. Overall study results and limits: Certain nonresponders likewise exhibited a low normalized T-cell clonal expansion. The study found among the lowest clonal expansion in partial responders at 0.1-3.0 mg/kg.

Patients had blood sampled at baseline and again on cycle 4 day 1 and cycle 7 day 1. As regards this clone: Its antigen is currently unknown.

Produced via immunoSEQ multiplex PCR; TCRdb's table is partial and in-frame only. The profile shows 20,000 to 25,000 clones, 75% to 80% of them singletons. This CDR3 is 14 amino acids long. V shed 6 bases and J 9 bases; nucleotides not matched to a gene: 12. Looked up from germline, CDR1 is MRHNA and CDR2 is SNTAGT. This material consisted of CD4+ or CD8+ T cells sorted from blood, taken in a trial of the OX40 agonist ivuxolimab. The J gene is TRBJ2-3, the V gene TRBV6-4, with TRBD1 matching 7 bases. The TCR originated in an adult with an advanced solid tumor such as melanoma, head and neck, liver or kidney cancer. The CDR3 nucleotides read TGTGCCAGCAGCGCAGGACAGGCTGTCGGGACGCAGTATTTT. Translated, it gives CASSAGQAVGTQYF.